The sequence of this TCR beta chain was determined in a study of blood T cell repertoires in COVID-19. Looking at the study overall: The United States, Italy and Spain provided the acute and convalescent COVID-19 samples. T cells, B-cell-depleted T cells, or PBMCs supplied cDNA or gDNA.

Original data processing: Counts of nucleated cells, estimated from reference gene primer amplification, were obtained. Sequencing used immunoSEQ multiplex PCR; TCRdb keeps in-frame clones, though not all of them. That table supplies the V and J calls and clone size; D and trimming were determined from the DNA. Of tens of thousands of clones in the sample, roughly 89% were seen once. This CDR3 is built from 15 residues. Germline V gives CDR1 SGHNT, CDR2 YYREEE (reference sequence). The trim removed 4 bases at V and 5 bases at J, leaving 5 bases unmatched. V is TRBV5-4 and J is TRBJ2-1, with 11 bases fitting TRBD2. Sequencing was done on a sample of peripheral blood. This TCR was recovered from a man between 60 and 75 years old with active COVID-19. The CDR3 spells CASSPGTSGNNEQFF. CDR3 DNA sequence: TGTGCCAGCAGCCCCGGGACTAGCGGTAACAATGAGCAGTTCTTC. The entire variable domain, with the rest obtained from reference TRBV5-4 and TRBJ2-1, is as follows: ETGVTQSPTHLIKTRGQQVTLRCSSQSGHNTVSWYQQALGQGPQFIFQYYREEENGRGNFPPRFSGLQFPNYSSELNVNALELDDSALYLCASSPGTSGNNEQFFGPGTRLTVL.